This T cell receptor (beta chain) was recorded in a study of shared clonotypes between healthy human individuals. Study-wide points: When naive CD4 clonotypes were compared across a few donors, around 4.6% were shared.

For every subset, genomic DNA was evenly distributed across several immunoSEQ plates. In the authors' methods: ImmunoSEQ supplied junction-only sequences lacking quality scores, so filtering was different. Libraries were prepared by immunoSEQ multiplex PCR; TCRdb keeps only in-frame clonotypes and omits some of them. The V and J calls and clone size were taken over from that table, and D and trimming were inferred from the DNA. The repertoire consists of under 2,000,000 clones, with roughly 94% occurring once and the leading ten covering more than 0.9%. Concerning this clone itself: Its matching antigen is unknown.

Positively selected for CCR7, the CD45RO-negative cells used as naive CD8 cells excluded terminally differentiated effector memory CD45RA+ cells. V shed 0 bases and J shed 0 bases, with 6 bases lying between them. The CDR3 length is 15 residues. Germline CDR1 and CDR2: LNHDA and SQIVND (reference sequence). This clonotype originated in a man between 18 and 35 years old in good health. The sequenced material came from naive CD8+ T cells sorted from blood. J is TRBJ1-5 and V is TRBV19; D gene uncertain. The CDR3 nucleotides read TGTGCCAGTAGTATAGAGGACCGTAGCAATCAGCCCCAGCATTTT. Translating gives CASSIEDRSNQPQHF.